This T cell receptor (beta chain) is drawn from a study of T cell responses to AZD1222 COVID-19 vaccine. Study-wide points: White British ancestry dominated among donors, who included more females, and clonal diversity was possibly underestimated. Nearly half of unique spike-specific TCRs reportedly avoided B.1.351 and B.1.1.7 mutated regions. Among AZD1222 vaccinees, only six were seropositive at baseline.

The germline gives CDR1 SGHVS, CDR2 FNYEAQ. The CDR3 consists of 14 residues. V gave up 3 bases and J gave up 5 bases; unmatched junction bases: 4. Produced via immunoSEQ multiplex PCR; TCRdb's table is partial and in-frame only. The table records some 52,000 clones, about 87% of them present only once. This clone was detected only once. Its antigen is unknown. The chain uses TRBV7-6 and TRBJ2-5, with 9 bases fitting TRBD2. The origin of this receptor is an adult who received the AZD1222 COVID-19 vaccine. The starting material was peripheral blood, obtained 28 days after the second AZD1222 dose. The chain's CDR3 is CASSFGREGETQYF. The CDR3 DNA reads as TGTGCCAGCAGCTTCGGGCGGGAGGGGGAGACCCAGTACTTC.